The 8 T cell receptor beta chains reported below all come from one sample, sequenced in a study of blood T cell repertoires in COVID-19. Assay used: immunoSEQ multiplex PCR; TCRdb lists only in-frame clones, some missing. This table holds 400,000 or so clones, roughly 86% found once. The sequenced sample consisted of peripheral blood. These receptors were taken from a human donor in a cohort sampled during active COVID-19.

With respect to this clone: The junction departs from the called germline gene at one end, perhaps through a read error. This chain links TRBV7-7 with TRBJ2-2; D uncertain. This CDR3 has 15 amino acids. CDR1 SSHAT and CDR2 FNYEAQ come from the germline V gene (reference sequence). Here the CDR3 reads CASSPGSLSTGELFF. CDR3 nucleotide sequence: TGTGCTAGCAGCCCCGGGTCCCTCTCCACCGGGGAGCTGTTTTTT.

The J gene is TRBJ2-1, the V gene TRBV14, with 9 bases aligning to TRBD1. The germline V gene has CDR1 SGHDN and CDR2 FVKESK. V trimming: 6 bases; J trimming: 2 bases; junction bases outside the gene matches: 2. CDR3 length equals 14 residues. This chain's CDR3 is CASSHRGPYNEQFF. In DNA, the CDR3 is TGTGCCAGCAGTCACAGGGGGCCCTACAATGAGCAGTTCTTC. Supplemented by reference TRBV14 and TRBJ2-1, the full variable domain reads EAGVTQFPSHSVIEKGQTVTLRCDPISGHDNLYWYRRVMGKEIKFLLHFVKESKQDESGMPNNRFLAERTGGTYSTLKVQPAELEDSGVYFCASSHRGPYNEQFFGPGTRLTVL.

This chain connects TRBV7-3 to TRBJ2-1; D is ambiguous. The V gene's germline CDR1 is SGHTA and CDR2 FQGTGA. V gave up 5 bases and J gave up 8 bases, with 10 bases separating them. The CDR3 consists of 12 residues. CDR3 DNA: TGTGCCAGCAGCCTACGAGGCCATGAGCAGTTCTTC. Residues: CASSLRGHEQFF.

The J gene is TRBJ1-1, the V gene TRBV5-1; 8 bases line up with TRBD1. The CDR3 runs to 13 residues. Trimming took 2 bases from V and 7 from J; bases not matched to a gene: 4. CDR1 is SGHRS and CDR2 is YFSETQ in the germline V gene. The chain's CDR3 is CASSFRQGIEAFF. CDR3 bases: TGCGCCAGCAGCTTTAGACAGGGGATTGAAGCTTTCTTT.

This chain connects TRBV9 to TRBJ2-3, with 8 bases lining up with TRBD2. The CDR3 extends over 18 amino acids. Unmatched junction bases numbered 14, after V lost 4 bases and J lost 1 base. Germline CDR1 reads SGDLS; CDR2 reads YYNGEE. The CDR3 DNA is TGTGCCAGCAGCATCCAAGGGGGGGGAGCGGGAGGCACAGATACGCAGTATTTT. Residues: CASSIQGGGAGGTDTQYF.

This clone was found a few times. The CDR3 region is CASSSKGNRGGYTF. The CDR3 DNA sequence: TGTGCCAGCAGCTCTAAGGGTAACAGGGGTGGCTACACCTTC. The V gene is TRBV5-4, the J gene TRBJ1-2, with 7 bases identical to TRBD1. This CDR3 has 14 amino acids. Unmatched junction bases numbered 9, after V lost 3 bases and J lost 7 bases. Germline loops: CDR1 SGHNT, CDR2 YYREEE (reference sequence).

The chain couples TRBV19 to TRBJ1-1, with D perhaps matching TRBD1 (5 bases). Germline lookup yields CDR1 LNHDA and CDR2 SQIVND (reference sequence). The CDR3 loop spans 17 amino acids. Trimming removed 6 bases at V and 1 base at J, with 21 bases between. The DNA for the CDR3 is TGTGCCAGTAGCCAGGGAGCAGGCGGGGCGCGGAACACTGAAGCTTTCTTT. This sequence encodes CASSQGAGGARNTEAFF.

This chain links TRBV6-5 with TRBJ2-7; a possible D gene is TRBD2 (5 bases). Germline values: CDR1 MNHEY, CDR2 SVGAGI. There are 11 residues in the CDR3. Between the trimmed V and J ends, which lost 8 bases and 0 bases, there was a span of 5 bases. The CDR3 DNA reads as TGTGCCAGCGGGAGCTCCTACGAGCAGTACTTC. Encoded protein: CASGSSYEQYF.